This is a list of T cell receptor beta chains from one sample in a study of tumor-infiltrating lymphocytes in primary liver carcinoma. TCRdb re-derived calls from the multiplex PCR reads in MiXCR, one entry per CDR3 protein. This sample has tens of thousands of distinct CDR3 sequences, with 76% found just once. The sequenced sample consisted of liver tumor tissue from sampling region 5. Every receptor here comes from a man aged 40-49 years with primary liver carcinoma and hepatitis B virus infection. Each CDR3 is given without its conserved first and last residue. Fields, in order: CDR3 length, J gene, V gene, CDR3 protein.

CDR3 length: 9; J gene: TRBJ1-2; V gene: TRBV6-2/TRBV6-3; CDR3 protein: ASKGAHGYI
CDR3 length: 13; J gene: TRBJ1-2; V gene: TRBV6-6; CDR3 protein: ACSDTGLVLYDFT
CDR3 length: 13; J gene: TRBJ1-4; V gene: TRBV5-1; CDR3 protein: ASSLGQSTNEKLF
CDR3 length: 12; J gene: TRBJ2-5; V gene: TRBV11-1; CDR3 protein: VSSGQVEVETQY
CDR3 length: 13; J gene: TRBJ1-3; V gene: TRBV5-5; CDR3 protein: ASRRDRISGNAIF
CDR3 length: 10; J gene: TRBJ1-1; V gene: TRBV11-2; CDR3 protein: ASSRPDRESF
CDR3 length: 11; J gene: TRBJ2-1; V gene: TRBV12-3/TRBV12-4; CDR3 protein: ASSDRGDYEQF
CDR3 length: 14; J gene: TRBJ1-2; V gene: TRBV7-9; CDR3 protein: ASSPQGRLSQYGYT
CDR3 length: 14; J gene: TRBJ2-2; V gene: TRBV24-1; CDR3 protein: ATGTGEDQNTGELF
CDR3 length: 13; J gene: TRBJ2-2; V gene: TRBV11-2; CDR3 protein: ASSFEGSKTGELF
CDR3 length: 11; J gene: TRBJ2-5; V gene: TRBV11-2; CDR3 protein: ASSFTGGGAQY
CDR3 length: 12; J gene: TRBJ1-3; V gene: TRBV30; CDR3 protein: AWSGGNFGNTIY
CDR3 length: 13; J gene: TRBJ2-3; V gene: TRBV7-9; CDR3 protein: TSSLGTSVTDTQY
CDR3 length: 12; J gene: TRBJ1-4; V gene: TRBV6-5; CDR3 protein: ASSLRVGLEKLF
CDR3 length: 13; J gene: TRBJ1-5; V gene: TRBV6-1; CDR3 protein: ASNEIPYSNQSQH
CDR3 length: 11; J gene: TRBJ2-5; V gene: TRBV10-3; CDR3 protein: AICDGGRETQY
CDR3 length: 15; J gene: TRBJ2-7; V gene: TRBV6-5; CDR3 protein: ASNLGLTGGSSYEQY
CDR3 length: 15; J gene: TRBJ2-1; V gene: TRBV12-3/TRBV12-4; CDR3 protein: ASSFFTGTDFSNGQF
CDR3 length: 11; J gene: TRBJ1-3; V gene: TRBV6-5; CDR3 protein: ASSQRGGNTIY
CDR3 length: 10; J gene: TRBJ2-2; V gene: TRBV4-1; CDR3 protein: ASSQETGELF
CDR3 length: 13; J gene: TRBJ1-1; V gene: TRBV14; CDR3 protein: ADSQDSRDRSEAF
CDR3 length: 13; J gene: TRBJ2-7; V gene: TRBV5-4; CDR3 protein: AGSPTSGRVDEQY
CDR3 length: 12; J gene: TRBJ2-4; V gene: TRBV29-1; CDR3 protein: SIEGYGVGGIQY
CDR3 length: 12; J gene: TRBJ2-7; V gene: TRBV11-2; CDR3 protein: ASGSRIGGYERY
CDR3 length: 11; J gene: TRBJ2-3; V gene: TRBV11-2; CDR3 protein: ASSLISADTQY
CDR3 length: 12; J gene: TRBJ2-1; V gene: TRBV7-3; CDR3 protein: ASSLSLAHNEQF
CDR3 length: 10; J gene: TRBJ1-3; V gene: TRBV7-8; CDR3 protein: ATGTGGNTTY
CDR3 length: 14; J gene: TRBJ2-2; V gene: TRBV4-3; CDR3 protein: ANSQNPEGSPGELF
CDR3 length: 12; J gene: TRBJ2-7; V gene: TRBV9; CDR3 protein: ASSPGTRNYEQY
CDR3 length: 13; J gene: TRBJ1-1; V gene: TRBV5-4; CDR3 protein: VSSLYQRRNTEAF
CDR3 length: 11; J gene: TRBJ2-5; V gene: TRBV12-3/TRBV12-4; CDR3 protein: ASSLTVGGAQH
CDR3 length: 10; J gene: TRBJ1-2; V gene: TRBV29-1; CDR3 protein: SVKDQGGGYT
CDR3 length: 14; J gene: TRBJ2-1; V gene: TRBV24-1; CDR3 protein: ATSDSTGASYNEQF
CDR3 length: 12; J gene: TRBJ2-7; V gene: TRBV7-9; CDR3 protein: AGSWTSEYYEQY